This T cell receptor (beta chain) originates from a study of shared clonotypes between healthy human individuals (TCRdb year 2020). General notes on the study: The cohort included a few men and a couple of women between 18 and 49 years of age. Per donor, three plates each were used for CD4 naive and CD4 memory, two for CD8 naive, and one for CD8 memory. To estimate repertoire size and how much clonotypes are shared between individuals, the study performed deep sequencing of blood TCR repertoires from 4 to 6 healthy adults. Different laboratories and diverse techniques were used to prepare libraries and sequence TCR repertoires, to increase sequencing depth and limit assay-specific biases. Leukapheresis yielded between about 0.94 and 8.9 billion PBMCs per donor.

Overall results and qualifications from the work: Sampling was limited to blood, and TCR repertoires in tissue likely differ from TCR repertoires in blood. Even with the large sequencing depth, rarefaction of the sorted-subset datasets indicated that sequencing was incomplete. Based on pairwise subsampling, the degree of clonotype sharing among donors was expected to be affected by sequencing depth. The genetic and exposure-history diversity represented was limited by the small number of donors. Sharing across several donors was observed for approximately 5% of naive CD4, over 3% of naive CD8, 2.3% of memory CD4, and around 0.4% of memory CD8 clonotypes. Naive subsets generally had larger estimated clonotype richness than memory subsets did. Compared with non-shared clonotypes, clonotypes shared by all four sorted-subset donors had higher generation probabilities.

CD8 naive samples were obtained by positive selection for CCR7 among CD45RO-negative cells, yielding a CD45RA+CCR7+ population from which TemRA cells were excluded. The donors were healthy, HIV-negative adults who had no recently reported acute infections or vaccinations. Only Caucasian adults living in Nashville, Tennessee, USA were represented among the donors. Blood was obtained by leukapheresis, after which PBMCs were separated by Ficoll-Histopaque density gradient centrifugation and cryopreserved in liquid nitrogen vapor phase. Purity and quantity of every magnetically sorted T cell population were checked by analytical flow cytometry. Each sorted fraction had its genomic DNA isolated and then quantified by UV absorbance on a Nanodrop 2000c. TCR CDR3 regions were amplified from genomic DNA by multiplex PCR using the deep immunoSEQ assay. Extracted genomic DNA from each cell subset was distributed evenly across all wells of several immunoSEQ 96-well plates, and each plate was treated as a replicate. For sorted subsets, around 200 ng genomic DNA, equal to 30,000 to 35,000 T cell genomes, was loaded into each replicate PCR. Purified libraries were measured with a Qubit 3.0 fluorometer, size-checked on a Bioanalyzer 2100, and measured again with the KAPA Library Quantification kit. Each immunoSEQ 96-well plate was sequenced on its own single-read 150-cycle Illumina NextSeq 550 flow cell. Under the source paper's analysis protocol: Because the immunoSEQ output included only junctional sequences and no quality scores, the filtering could not be the same as the filtering used for full-length reads. Sequences were annotated with PyIR, a Python wrapper for IgBLAST v1.9, using IMGT germline references to assign V/J genes and CDR3. Reads were filtered out if the reads had weak V/J assignments (E-value above 1e-6), no CDR3, stop codons, out-of-frame junctions, or ambiguous translated residues. A V3J clonotype was defined by an identical inferred V gene, J gene, and CDR3 amino acid sequence. Percentage overlap between repertoires was calculated by dividing the number of shared unique clonotypes by the size of the smaller repertoire. Repertoire richness was assessed with RTK rarefaction, the Chao1 estimator, and Recon v2.1 estimates of unobserved clonotypes. For all TCRbeta clonotypes obtained by the gDNA method from several donors, generation probabilities were computed with OLGA. TCRdb retrieved this table from immuneACCESS and kept in-frame rearrangements only. Not all clones are present; in checked studies, unresolved V genes account for under half, and no reason is known for the remainder. The D gene and trimming were derived from the DNA, and the V and J assignments and clone size from that table. The sample profile shows about 2 million clones; over 85% of them were found once. The top ten clonotypes cover more than 0.95% of the sample.

Concerning this clone itself: Its recognized antigen is unknown. Base qualities are missing; no much larger clone stands one base away.

From a lookup of the germline V gene, CDR1 and CDR2 are MNHEY and SVGAGI. Trimming costs V 3 bases and J 1 base, and their ends lie 11 bases apart. Including cysteine and phenylalanine, the CDR3 has 15 amino acids. Solely the CDR3 DNA is kept, with 45 bases framed from the first base. This receptor was taken from a man younger than 35 in good health. The specimen was naive CD8+ T cells sorted from blood. The cell subset or site tag for this specimen amounts to: CD45RA+CCR7+. The chain was built from TRBV6-5 and TRBJ2-3, with a weak D call of TRBD2 (6 bases match). The DNA is TGTGCCAGCAGTTATATGGCTAGCGGCACAGATACGCAGTATTTT. This translates into CASSYMASGTDTQYF.